These 30 T cell receptor beta chains were sequenced from one sample in a study of cytotoxic CD8 clonotypes in ibrutinib-treated CLL. TCRdb keeps only in-frame clones here, not all; method: immunoSEQ multiplex PCR. The profile shows 9,000 or so clones, approximately 57% of them singletons. Here the sequenced sample was PBMCs, taken before ibrutinib treatment. The receptors stem from a human donor with chronic lymphocytic leukemia.

The CDR3 reads CASREQGSSSPLHF. CDR3 coding DNA: TGCGCCAGCAGGGAACAGGGTTCCAGTTCACCCCTCCACTTT. This chain connects TRBV5-1 to TRBJ1-6, with D tentatively TRBD1 (6 bases). Germline V gene data show CDR1 as SGHRS and CDR2 as YFSETQ. Trimming left V 5 bases short and J 9 bases short, with 15 bases between. This CDR3 is 14 amino acids long.

This chain connects TRBV18 to TRBJ1-1, with D hard to call. V was clipped by 2 bases and J by 4 bases, with 14 bases between them. Germline V lookup: CDR1 KGHSH, CDR2 LQKENI. CDR3 length: 15 amino acids. For the CDR3, the DNA is TGTGCCAGCTCACCAGTGACCCGTGGGAGCACTGAAGCTTTCTTT. Translation: CASSPVTRGSTEAFF.

This rearrangement joins TRBV27 to TRBJ2-7; no definite D call. Trimming left V 0 bases short and J 0 bases short, with 9 bases between. This CDR3 comprises 15 residues. The V gene's germline CDR1 is MNHEY and CDR2 SMNVEV (reference sequence). The CDR3 here is CASSLSPLSSYEQYF. The DNA of the CDR3 is TGTGCCAGCAGTTTATCCCCTCTCAGCTCCTACGAGCAGTACTTC.

This clone has a handful of counts. V and J are TRBV18 and TRBJ2-1; D possibly uses TRBD1 or TRBD2 (6 bases each). V gave up 1 base and J gave up 7 bases, with 14 bases separating them. Per germline, CDR1 KGHSH and CDR2 LQKENI. The CDR3 has 15 amino acids. CDR3 nucleotide sequence: TGTGCCAGCTCACCACAAGGGGGGCTGTATAATGAGCAGTTCTTC. Translating gives CASSPQGGLYNEQFF.

This chain links TRBV7-6 with TRBJ1-1; 7 nucleotides align to TRBD1. The CDR3 is 19 residues long. The V gene's germline CDR1 is SGHVS and CDR2 FNYEAQ. Trimming removed 1 base from V and 4 bases from J; junction bases left unmatched: 18. The CDR3 is CASSLVAARRGQRSTEAFF. The CDR3 DNA sequence: TGTGCCAGCAGCTTAGTTGCTGCCCGAAGGGGACAGCGGAGCACTGAAGCTTTCTTT.

The V call is TRBV11-3, the J call TRBJ2-7; D is unclear. There are 15 residues in the CDR3. CDR1 and CDR2 (germline): SGHNT, YENEEA. V lost 2 bases to trimming and J lost 2 bases, with 13 bases between them. The CDR3 region is CASSLTDMAPYEQYF. Here the CDR3 DNA reads TGTGCCAGCAGCTTAACCGACATGGCCCCCTACGAGCAGTACTTC.

This clone has more than one count but fewer than ten. This sequence joins TRBV2 and TRBJ2-1; D remains ambiguous. CDR1 is SNHLY and CDR2 is FYNNEI in the germline V gene. The V end lost 11 bases, the J end lost 0 bases, and 14 bases lay between the germline ends. The CDR3 extends over 14 amino acids. This CDR3 is CAGSNIGSYNEQFF. In DNA, the CDR3 is TGTGCCGGGTCTAATATTGGCTCCTACAATGAGCAGTTCTTC.

This clone showed up just a few times. This CDR3 is CASSLGRTYEQYF. CDR3 coding DNA: TGTGCCAGCAGTCTGGGACGGACCTACGAGCAGTACTTC. The rearrangement uses TRBV27 and TRBJ2-7; D may match TRBD1 or TRBD2 (5 bases each). Germline lookup yields CDR1 MNHEY and CDR2 SMNVEV (reference sequence). Trimming cost V 5 bases and J 2 bases, with 10 bases left between them. The CDR3 consists of 13 residues.

This chain uses TRBV19 with TRBJ2-1; the D gene could be TRBD1 or TRBD2 (5 bases each). The CDR3 has 13 amino acids. Germline values: CDR1 LNHDA, CDR2 SQIVND (reference sequence). The ends were cut back, 7 bases at V and 5 bases at J, with 12 bases in the middle. CDR3 coding DNA: TGTGCCAGTAACCGGGACGGACACAATGAGCAGTTCTTC. The encoded protein is CASNRDGHNEQFF.

The chain recombines TRBV5-1 with TRBJ1-1; a weak D match, TRBD1 (5 bases). The CDR3 totals 14 residues. Germline assignment: CDR1 SGHRS and CDR2 YFSETQ. The V end was cut by 4 bases, the J end by 5 bases, with 15 bases between. CDR3 amino acids: CASSPAPGRTEAFF. CDR3 coding DNA: TGCGCCAGCAGCCCCGCGCCGGGACGGACTGAAGCTTTCTTT. Together with reference TRBV5-1 and TRBJ1-1, the CDR3 gives the full variable domain: KAGVTQTPRYLIKTRGQQVTLSCSPISGHRSVSWYQQTPGQGLQFLFEYFSETQRNKGNFPGRFSGRQFSNSRSEMNVSTLELGDSALYLCASSPAPGRTEAFFGQGTRLTVV.

This clone was observed once. The J gene is TRBJ2-3, the V gene TRBV5-4, with 8 bases lining up with TRBD2. Per germline, CDR1 SGHNT and CDR2 YYREEE (reference sequence). Trimming took 0 bases from V and 0 from J; bases not matched to a gene: 9. The CDR3 is 18 residues long. CDR3 loop: CASSLGNRGLGSTDTQYF. CDR3 in DNA: TGTGCCAGCAGCTTGGGAAATAGGGGACTAGGGAGCACAGATACGCAGTATTTT.

The CDR3 DNA reads as TGTGCCAGTAGTATAATGATACAAGAGACCCAGTACTTC. This encodes CASSIMIQETQYF. This chain connects TRBV19 to TRBJ2-5; no firm D call. V lost 2 bases and J lost 2, with 6 bases in between. The CDR3 loop spans 13 amino acids. Germline assignment: CDR1 LNHDA and CDR2 SQIVND (reference sequence).

This chain connects TRBV27 to TRBJ2-7; D is unresolved. Deletions cut 3 bases from V and 3 bases from J, with 12 bases between. The CDR3 covers 14 residues. CDR1 is MNHEY and CDR2 is SMNVEV in the germline V gene (reference sequence). CDR3 in amino acids: CASSLFGYNYEQYF. DNA for the CDR3: TGTGCCAGCAGTTTGTTTGGATACAACTACGAGCAGTACTTC.

This clone was recorded a few times. The chain employs TRBV27 and TRBJ2-7; TRBD1 matches at 8 bases. Germline CDR1 is MNHEY and CDR2 is SMNVEV (reference sequence). The V segment lost 5 bases and the J segment 5 bases; nucleotides outside the gene matches: 5. The CDR3 totals 13 residues. CDR3 coding DNA: TGTGCCAGCAGTCCTCGGACAGGGCACGAGCAGTACTTC. Residues: CASSPRTGHEQYF.

In its sample, this clone is large. This rearrangement joins TRBV4-1 to TRBJ1-1; maybe TRBD1 (6 bases). The CDR3 runs to 14 residues. Trimming took 4 bases from V and 2 from J, leaving 11 bases between them. Germline values: CDR1 MGHRA, CDR2 YSYEKL. CDR3 in amino acids: CASSPPGGNTEAFF. For the CDR3, the DNA is TGCGCCAGCAGCCCACCGGGGGGCAACACTGAAGCTTTCTTT.

As to this clone: The sample contains more than one DNA sequence encoding this CDR3. J is TRBJ1-2 and V is TRBV19; no firm D call. CDR3 length equals 12 residues. The V and J ends lost 3 bases and 4 bases respectively, with 6 bases between them. CDR1 is LNHDA and CDR2 is SQIVND in the germline V gene (reference sequence). CDR3 sequence reads: CASSISVYGYTF. In DNA form, the CDR3 reads TGTGCCAGTAGTATTTCGGTCTATGGCTACACCTTC.

The chain employs TRBV7-6 and TRBJ2-7, with 7 bases matching TRBD2. Germline values: CDR1 SGHVS, CDR2 FNYEAQ. CDR3 length equals 15 residues. The ends lost 0 bases at V and 0 bases at J; junction bases unmatched: 2. CDR3 DNA: TGTGCCAGCAGCTTAGCGGGCGGGAGCTCCTACGAGCAGTACTTC. Translation: CASSLAGGSSYEQYF.

The chain has TRBV5-4 and TRBJ2-1, with a tentative D call TRBD1 (6 bases). Germline CDR1 SGHNT, CDR2 YYREEE (reference sequence). V shed 0 bases and J shed 14 bases, with 21 bases lying between them. There are 15 residues in the CDR3. CDR3 DNA sequence: TGTGCCAGCAGCTTGGCAGGGGCTGGGTCTGGTGGTGAGTTCTTC. The encoded protein is CASSLAGAGSGGEFF.

The chain couples TRBV30 to TRBJ2-5; the D is unclear. The germline V and J ends were trimmed by 0 bases and 2 bases, with 7 bases remaining between them. The CDR3 loop spans 13 amino acids. Germline assignment: CDR1 GTSNPN and CDR2 SVGIG (reference sequence). The DNA for the CDR3 is TGTGCCTGGAGTGTACGAACTCAAGAGACCCAGTACTTC. Encoded protein: CAWSVRTQETQYF.

The rearrangement links TRBV6-1 to TRBJ2-1; 8 positions agree with TRBD1. With 6 bases clipped from V and 7 bases from J, the junction kept 11 bases outside the gene matches. Germline V CDR1 and CDR2: MNHNS, SASEGT. The CDR3 has 15 residues. CDR3 amino acids: CASRQRPRGQNEQFF. CDR3 nucleotide sequence: TGTGCCAGCAGGCAACGACCCAGGGGGCAAAATGAGCAGTTCTTC.

V gene TRBV5-1 combines with J gene TRBJ2-2; 15 positions match TRBD2. CDR1 is SGHRS and CDR2 is YFSETQ in the germline V gene. The CDR3 has 17 amino acids. V lost 3 bases to trimming and J lost 6 bases; unmatched junction nucleotides: 6. This chain's CDR3 is CASSYGLAGGPAGELFF. CDR3 nucleotides: TGCGCCAGCAGCTACGGACTAGCGGGAGGGCCCGCCGGGGAGCTGTTTTTT.

The CDR3 DNA sequence: TGTGCCAGCAGCCCCCAGGGGGTGGGTGAGACCCAGTACTTC. Its translation is CASSPQGVGETQYF. The chain links TRBV5-4 to TRBJ2-5; 7 nucleotides line up with TRBD1. The CDR3 consists of 14 residues. Germline trimming cut 4 bases from V and 5 bases from J; bases unmatched to any gene: 8. Germline V gives CDR1 SGHNT, CDR2 YYREEE (reference sequence).

In this sample, this clone turned up a few times. This chain connects TRBV7-2 to TRBJ2-5; D might be TRBD2 (5 bases). The V and J ends lost 1 base and 3 bases respectively, with 9 bases between them. Germline CDR1 is SGHTA and CDR2 is FQGNSA. The CDR3 consists of 14 residues. The CDR3 DNA follows: TGTGCCAGCAGCTTAGTTCCTAGCAAAGAGACCCAGTACTTC. Encoded protein: CASSLVPSKETQYF.

The chain uses TRBV5-1 and TRBJ2-2; 9 nucleotides match TRBD1. This CDR3 contains 16 residues. From germline, CDR1 is SGHRS and CDR2 YFSETQ. Trimming removed 5 bases from V and 4 bases from J; junction bases left unmatched: 9. The CDR3 sequence is CASRENRGQVTGELFF. The CDR3 region has the DNA TGCGCCAGCAGAGAAAACAGGGGGCAAGTCACCGGGGAGCTGTTTTTT.

This rearrangement joins TRBV29-1 to TRBJ2-7; 15 bases match TRBD2. From germline, CDR1 is SQVTM and CDR2 ANQGSEA. V shed 6 bases and J 0 bases; nucleotides not matched to a gene: 6. The CDR3 loop spans 16 amino acids. The CDR3 DNA sequence: TGCAGCGTCTCCGGGACTAGCGGGAGGAACTCCTACGAGCAGTACTTC. Its protein is CSVSGTSGRNSYEQYF.

This clone is termed medium-sized. V gene TRBV5-4 combines with J gene TRBJ1-2, with TRBD1 matching over 7 bases. In germline, CDR1 is SGHNT, CDR2 YYREEE (reference sequence). The CDR3 length is 15 residues. V was pared by 0 bases and J by 0 bases, with 2 bases of the junction left unmatched. CDR3 DNA: TGTGCCAGCAGCTTGGCGGACAGGCCTAACTATGGCTACACCTTC. Translation: CASSLADRPNYGYTF.

This chain links TRBV6-1 with TRBJ2-7; 7 bases match TRBD1. V was clipped by 9 bases and J by 2 bases; unmatched bases: 13. This CDR3 has 15 amino acids. Looked up from germline, CDR1 is MNHNS and CDR2 is SASEGT. The CDR3 sequence: CASTDPGQITYEQYF. The CDR3 region has the DNA TGTGCCAGTACAGATCCGGGACAGATTACCTACGAGCAGTACTTC.

This clone was recorded once. V and J are TRBV29-1 and TRBJ2-3, with D perhaps TRBD1 or TRBD2 (5 bases each). Germline CDR1 is SQVTM and CDR2 is ANQGSEA. The CDR3 covers 20 residues. V was trimmed by 1 base and J by 1 base, leaving 27 bases between them. The CDR3 DNA follows: TGCAGCGTTGAAGTTTTCGGGGTCCAAACCCTTCGAGGGGGCACAGATACGCAGTATTTT. Its translation: CSVEVFGVQTLRGGTDTQYF.

The chain couples TRBV28 to TRBJ2-3; 9 nucleotides match TRBD1. The V gene's germline CDR1 is MDHEN and CDR2 SYDVKM. V lost 5 bases to trimming and J lost 2 bases; unmatched junction nucleotides: 14. CDR3 length: 18 amino acids. The CDR3 DNA follows: TGTGCCAGCAGTCAGATTCGAGCGGACAGGGGCCTCACAGATACGCAGTATTTT. This codes for CASSQIRADRGLTDTQYF.

The V gene is TRBV5-1, the J gene TRBJ2-2; no clear D. Germline V CDR1 and CDR2: SGHRS, YFSETQ. This CDR3 is built from 15 residues. Trimming cost V 4 bases and J 5 bases, with 15 bases left between them. CDR3 nucleotide sequence: TGCGCCAGCAGCGCGAAGCCCTTAGGGACCGGGGAGCTGTTTTTT. Its protein is CASSAKPLGTGELFF.